Each of the 20 T cell receptor beta chains below was sequenced from the same sample in a study of blood T cell repertoires in COVID-19. Clones were sequenced by immunoSEQ multiplex PCR, and TCRdb holds only the in-frame ones, with some missing. The repertoire includes fewer than 300,000 clones, about 89% of them detected once, and 2% to 2.5% sits in the top ten. The specimen sequenced was peripheral blood. These receptors were collected from a woman between 25 and 40 years old with COVID-19, enrolled during active disease.

The V gene is TRBV19, the J gene TRBJ1-5; a weak D match, TRBD1 (5 bases). The CDR3 totals 16 residues. Germline V lookup: CDR1 LNHDA, CDR2 SQIVND (reference sequence). V was cut by 4 bases and J by 5 bases, with 18 bases left in between. CDR3: CASSNVQRGDYQPQHF. The CDR3 region has the DNA TGTGCCAGTAGTAACGTTCAACGGGGGGATTATCAGCCCCAGCATTTT.

V and J are TRBV6-5 and TRBJ1-1, with D possibly being TRBD1 (6 bases). The germline V gene encodes CDR1 MNHEY and CDR2 SVGAGI. Between the trimmed V and J ends, which lost 6 bases and 1 base, there was a span of 12 bases. This CDR3 comprises 14 residues. The chain's CDR3 is CASSSTGKNTEAFF. The CDR3 DNA reads as TGTGCCAGCAGCTCTACAGGGAAGAACACTGAAGCTTTCTTT.

CDR3: CASSLSSGSRYEQYF. CDR3 bases: TGTGCCAGCAGCCTTTCTAGCGGGAGTAGGTACGAGCAGTACTTC. V and J are TRBV14 and TRBJ2-7; 10 bases line up with TRBD2. CDR3 size: 15 residues. V lost 4 bases and J lost 4; bases outside the gene matches: 7. Germline values: CDR1 SGHDN, CDR2 FVKESK.

The chain is built from TRBV3-1 (or the pseudogene TRBV3-2) and TRBJ1-1; D gene ambiguous. Trimming stripped 0 bases from V and 5 bases from J, with 4 bases between. The germline V gene encodes CDR1 LGHDT and CDR2 YNNKEL (reference sequence). The CDR3 spans 12 residues. For the CDR3, the DNA is TGTGCCAGCAGCCAAGAGTCGACTGAAGCTTTCTTT. Its translation is CASSQESTEAFF.

CDR3 protein: CAWSLGHGYTF. CDR3 DNA sequence: TGTGCCTGGAGTCTGGGGCATGGCTACACCTTC. The chain uses TRBV30 and TRBJ1-2, with D possibly matching TRBD1 (5 bases). V gave up 2 bases and J gave up 6 bases, with 7 bases separating them. Looked up from germline, CDR1 is GTSNPN and CDR2 is SVGIG (reference sequence). The CDR3 sequence is 11 residues long.

V gene TRBV19 combines with J gene TRBJ2-7; 9 bases line up with TRBD1. Trimming removed 5 bases from V and 6 bases from J; junction bases left unmatched: 8. The length of the CDR3 is 14 residues. Per the germline V gene, CDR1 is LNHDA and CDR2 is SQIVND (reference sequence). The CDR3 region has the DNA TGTGCCAGTAGTCCGGGACAGGGAGTAAGCGAGCAGTACTTC. Its protein is CASSPGQGVSEQYF. The full variable domain, in which reference TRBV19 and TRBJ2-7 provide the parts outside the CDR3, is DGGITQSPKYLFRKEGQNVTLSCEQNLNHDAMYWYRQDPGQGLRLIYYSQIVNDFQKGDIAEGYSVSREKKESFPLTVTSAQKNPTAFYLCASSPGQGVSEQYFGPGTRLTVT.

The DNA for the CDR3 is TGTGCCAGTACCTTGAGTTTGGTGGGGGCCTATGGCTACACCTTC. Translated, it gives CASTLSLVGAYGYTF. The chain employs TRBV19 and TRBJ1-2; the D gene is possibly TRBD1 (6 bases). The CDR3 is 15 residues long. Germline V gives CDR1 LNHDA, CDR2 SQIVND (reference sequence). Trimming shortened V by 7 bases and J by 4 bases, and 19 bases separated the two germline ends.

V usage is TRBV25-1 and J usage is TRBJ2-5; weak D call: TRBD2 (5 bases). The germline CDR1 and CDR2 sequences are MGHDK and SYGVNS. This CDR3 region has 15 residues. V was shortened by 2 bases and J by 1 base, with 11 bases between the two germline ends. DNA of the CDR3: TGTGCCAGCAGTGAAATCTCGGACTTCCAAGAGACCCAGTACTTC. Translation gives CASSEISDFQETQYF.

The CDR3 region is CASRIGRGNNQPQHF. DNA of the CDR3: TGTGCCAGCCGTATCGGCCGGGGTAACAATCAGCCCCAGCATTTT. The V gene is TRBV6-6, the J gene TRBJ1-5; D gene ambiguous. Germline V CDR1 and CDR2: MNHNY, SVGAGI (reference sequence). This CDR3 region has 15 residues. The V end was cut by 8 bases, the J end by 3 bases, with 17 bases between.

This chain joins TRBV12-5 and TRBJ2-7, with D maybe TRBD2 (6 bases). Trimming pared 0 bases from V and 0 bases from J, leaving 15 bases between. Germline values: CDR1 LGHNT, CDR2 FRNRAP. This CDR3 comprises 17 residues. The CDR3 loop is CASGLVSWTMSSYEQYF. The CDR3 nucleotides read TGTGCTAGTGGTTTGGTTAGCTGGACTATGAGCTCCTACGAGCAGTACTTC.

The chain recombines TRBV5-5 with TRBJ2-3, with unresolved D. The CDR3 extends over 15 amino acids. Per germline, CDR1 SGHKS and CDR2 YYEKEE (reference sequence). Trimming removed 6 bases at V and 7 bases at J, with 21 bases between. The CDR3 coding sequence is TGTGCCAGCACCCCGACTGGCCCAATAAAAAATACGCAGTATTTT. Residues: CASTPTGPIKNTQYF. Drawing the rest from reference TRBV5-5 and TRBJ2-3, the complete variable domain is DAGVTQSPTHLIKTRGQQVTLRCSPISGHKSVSWYQQVLGQGPQFIFQYYEKEERGRGNFPDRFSARQFPNYSSELNVNALLLGDSALYLCASTPTGPIKNTQYFGPGTRLTVL.

The J gene is TRBJ2-3, the V gene TRBV10-3; TRBD2 matches 10 bases. The CDR3 loop spans 14 amino acids. J gave up 3 bases and V 7 bases, and 4 bases lay outside the gene matches. Germline V gene lookup returns CDR1 ENHRY and CDR2 SYGVKD. CDR3 nucleotide sequence: TGTGCCATCACCACGACTAGCGGGACAGATACGCAGTATTTT. It yields the protein CAITTTSGTDTQYF.

This chain connects TRBV12-3 or TRBV12-4 to TRBJ1-2, with D tentatively TRBD1 (5 bases). The CDR3 runs 12 residues. V was shortened by 3 bases and J by 5 bases, with 7 bases between the two germline ends. The CDR3 nucleotides are TGTGCCAGCAGTTTTCAGGGATATGGCTACACCTTC. Translation: CASSFQGYGYTF.

The chain recombines TRBV2 with TRBJ1-1; the match to TRBD1 covers 7 bases. Trimming took 7 bases from V and 0 from J; bases not matched to a gene: 5. The CDR3 runs to 14 residues. Germline values: CDR1 SNHLY, CDR2 FYNNEI. CDR3 loop: CASIRQGMNTEAFF. CDR3 nucleotide sequence: TGTGCCAGCATTCGACAGGGAATGAACACTGAAGCTTTCTTT.

The chain uses TRBV6-4 and TRBJ1-1; D gene ambiguous. Germline assignment: CDR1 MRHNA and CDR2 SNTAGT. The CDR3 extends over 13 amino acids. The V and J ends lost 4 bases and 4 bases respectively, with 10 bases between them. CDR3 nucleotide sequence: TGTGCCAGCAGTGTCGGTGAGAGCACTGAAGCTTTCTTT. Translated, it gives CASSVGESTEAFF.

The rearrangement links TRBV30 to TRBJ2-3; D is uncertain. CDR3 length equals 14 residues. CDR1 is GTSNPN, CDR2 SVGIG, per germline (reference sequence). Trimming pared 2 bases from V and 3 bases from J, leaving 12 bases between. The CDR3 DNA follows: TGTGCCTGGAGTCAACCGTTCGCGACAGATACGCAGTATTTT. Protein: CAWSQPFATDTQYF.

The chain employs TRBV6-5 and TRBJ2-7, with D tentatively TRBD2 (5 bases). This CDR3 has 14 amino acids. In germline, CDR1 is MNHEY, CDR2 SVGAGI. V was shortened by 4 bases and J by 1 base, with 11 bases between the two germline ends. The CDR3 loop is CASSSGRDSYEQYF. The DNA of the CDR3 is TGTGCCAGCAGTTCCGGACGGGATTCCTACGAGCAGTACTTC.

This chain links TRBV30 with TRBJ1-3; D is unresolved. Germline lookup yields CDR1 GTSNPN and CDR2 SVGIG (reference sequence). Between the trimmed V and J ends, which lost 1 base and 6 bases, there was a span of 7 bases. CDR3 length: 12 residues. CDR3 nucleotide sequence: TGTGCCTGGAGTGGAGGCAAAAACACCATATATTTT. Translating it yields CAWSGGKNTIYF.

To note about this clone: Additional DNA sequences in this sample encode the identical CDR3. The chain employs TRBV15 and TRBJ2-7; the D is unclear. Trimming stripped 0 bases from V and 1 base from J, with 4 bases between. The CDR3 covers 13 residues. Germline-derived CDR1 and CDR2 are LNHNV and YYDKDF (reference sequence). The CDR3 coding sequence is TGTGCCACCAGCAGAGACCCGTCCTACGAGCAGTACTTC. Its protein is CATSRDPSYEQYF.

The chain couples TRBV7-2 to TRBJ1-2; 7 bases line up with TRBD1. The CDR3 loop spans 13 amino acids. Germline assignment: CDR1 SGHTA and CDR2 FQGNSA. The V gene end was trimmed by 4 bases and the J gene end by 2 bases; junction bases not matched to a gene: 1. In nucleotides, the CDR3 is TGTGCCAGCAGCTCAGGGGGGAACTATGGCTACACCTTC. Translated: CASSSGGNYGYTF.